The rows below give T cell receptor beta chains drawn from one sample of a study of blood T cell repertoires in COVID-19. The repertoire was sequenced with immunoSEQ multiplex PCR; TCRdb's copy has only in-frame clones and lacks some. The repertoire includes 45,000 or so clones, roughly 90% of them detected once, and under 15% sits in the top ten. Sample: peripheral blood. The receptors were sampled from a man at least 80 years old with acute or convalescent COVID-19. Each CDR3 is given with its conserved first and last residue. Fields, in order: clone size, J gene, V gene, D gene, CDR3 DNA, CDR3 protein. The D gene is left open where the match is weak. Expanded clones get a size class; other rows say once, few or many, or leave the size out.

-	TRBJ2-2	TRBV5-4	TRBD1	TGTGCCAGCAGCTCGGGACAGTTCCGTTCGACCGGGGAGCTGTTTTTT	CASSSGQFRSTGELFF
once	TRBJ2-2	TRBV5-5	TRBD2	TGTGCCAGCAGCTTGACTAGCGGGGCGAACACCGGGGAGCTGTTTTTT	CASSLTSGANTGELFF
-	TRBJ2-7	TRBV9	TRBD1	TGTGCCAGCAGCGGACGGACAGGGCACGGCGAGCAGTACTTC	CASSGRTGHGEQYF
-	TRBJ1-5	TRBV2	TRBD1	TGTGCCAGCAGTGAGGACAGGGGAGGTCAGCCCCAGCATTTT	CASSEDRGGQPQHF
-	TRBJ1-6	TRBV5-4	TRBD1	TGTGCCAGCAGCTCCACAGGGGAGTTAAGGTCACCCCTCCACTTT	CASSSTGELRSPLHF
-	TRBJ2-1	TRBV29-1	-	TGCAGCGTTGAAGCCAACAGGTATGATGAGCAGTTCTTC	CSVEANRYDEQFF
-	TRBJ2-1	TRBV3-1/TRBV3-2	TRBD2	TGTGCCAGCAGTCCCCGACTAGCGGGGGCCTACAATGAGCAGTTCTTC	CASSPRLAGAYNEQFF
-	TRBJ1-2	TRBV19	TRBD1	TGTGCCAGTAGTATGGCCGGGACAGAGGGCTATGGCTACACCTTC	CASSMAGTEGYGYTF
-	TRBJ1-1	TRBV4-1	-	TGCGCCAGCACTAACAACAGGCTTGTAAACACTGAAGCTTTCTTT	CASTNNRLVNTEAFF
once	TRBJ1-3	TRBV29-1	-	TGCAGCGTGGAGACCTCGATCTCTGGAAACACCATATATTTT	CSVETSISGNTIYF
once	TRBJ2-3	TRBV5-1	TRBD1	TGCGCCAGCAGCTTGCGGACAGGCCCCACAGATACGCAGTATTTT	CASSLRTGPTDTQYF